A selection of T cell receptor beta chains follows, all from one sample in a study of blood T cells in healthy people across ages. TCRdb itself ran the 5' RACE reads through MiXCR, one entry per CDR3 protein. The sample contains 1.5 million to 2 million distinct CDR3 sequences, around 35% of which appear only once. Specimen: blood. The receptors here all came from a woman in her twenties or thirties in good health. CDR3s include the opening cysteine and the closing phenylalanine or tryptophan. A D gene is named only where the DNA matches it firmly. Only part of the rows carry a size: once, few, many, or a class if the clone is expanded.

.	.	TRBV29-1	14	TRBJ2-5	TGCAGCGTTGTTAAGGCGCTGCCTCACAATGAGCAGTACTTC	CSVVKALPHNEQYF
TRBD1	.	TRBV10-3	16	TRBJ2-5	TGTGCCATCAGTGAAGAATCGAGACAGGGGGTAGAGACCCAGTACTTC	CAISEESRQGVETQYF
.	.	TRBV6-1	15	TRBJ1-1	TGTGCCAGCAGTGGAGACCGGGAACAAGACACTGAAGCTTTCTTT	CASSGDREQDTEAFF
TRBD2	few	TRBV20-1	16	TRBJ2-2	TGCAGTGCGCCCCCCCGTAGCGGGACGAACACCGGGGAGCTGTTTTTT	CSAPPRSGTNTGELFF
TRBD1	.	TRBV30	14	TRBJ2-7	TGTGCCTGGAGGCGACAGGGGTTCTTCTACGAGCAGTACTTC	CAWRRQGFFYEQYF
.	many	TRBV9	13	TRBJ2-2	TGTGCCAGCAGCGTAGAAGGCACCGGGGAGCTGTTTTTT	CASSVEGTGELFF
.	many	TRBV6-1	13	TRBJ2-5	TGTGCCAGCAGTGAAAACAGGGATGAGACCCAGTACTTC	CASSENRDETQYF
.	.	TRBV2	13	TRBJ2-5	TGTGCCAGCAGTGAAGAAGTGGACGTCCAGCAGTACTTC	CASSEEVDVQQYF
.	.	TRBV27	11	TRBJ2-3	TGTGCCAGCAGGGGACTAGATACGCAGTATTTT	CASRGLDTQYF
.	.	TRBV6-1	13	TRBJ2-7	TGTGCCATTAGCCGGACGGAATTCTACGAGCAGTACTTC	CAISRTEFYEQYF
.	few	TRBV20-1	12	TRBJ1-2	TGCAGTGCAAAGGGGAACAACTATGGCTACACCTTC	CSAKGNNYGYTF
TRBD1	.	TRBV7-9	12	TRBJ1-5	TGTGCCAGCGAGACAGGGGGTCAGCCCCAGCATTTT	CASETGGQPQHF
.	.	TRBV3-1	14	TRBJ2-1	TGTGCCAGCGGTTGGGCGCAAAGGGGATATGGGCAGTTCTTC	CASGWAQRGYGQFF
TRBD1	few	TRBV7-2	14	TRBJ2-7	TGTGCCAGCAGCCCCCTGACAGGGAACTACGAGCAGTACTTC	CASSPLTGNYEQYF
.	many	TRBV29-1	14	TRBJ2-3	TGCAGCCCGGCTTTCGCGTCACGAGCAGATACGCAGTATTTT	CSPAFASRADTQYF